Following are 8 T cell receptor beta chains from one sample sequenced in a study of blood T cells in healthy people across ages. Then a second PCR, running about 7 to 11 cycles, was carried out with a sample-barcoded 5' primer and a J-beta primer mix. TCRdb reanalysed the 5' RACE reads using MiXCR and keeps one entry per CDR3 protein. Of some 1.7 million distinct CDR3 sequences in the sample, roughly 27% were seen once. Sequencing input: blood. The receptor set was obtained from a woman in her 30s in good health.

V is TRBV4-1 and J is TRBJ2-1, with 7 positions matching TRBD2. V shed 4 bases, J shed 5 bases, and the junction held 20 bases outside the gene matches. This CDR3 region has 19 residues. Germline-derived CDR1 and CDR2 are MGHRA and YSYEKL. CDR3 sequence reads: CASSLRTTGLGLVNNEQFF. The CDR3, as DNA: TGCGCCAGCAGCCTCCGTACGACCGGACTAGGTCTGGTCAACAATGAGCAGTTCTTC.

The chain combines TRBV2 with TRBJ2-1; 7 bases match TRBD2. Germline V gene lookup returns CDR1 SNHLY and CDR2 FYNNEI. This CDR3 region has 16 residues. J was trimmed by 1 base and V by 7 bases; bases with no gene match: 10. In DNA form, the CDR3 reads TGTGCCAGCAAGCGCACACTAGCGATGTCCTACAATGAGCAGTTCTTC. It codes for CASKRTLAMSYNEQFF.

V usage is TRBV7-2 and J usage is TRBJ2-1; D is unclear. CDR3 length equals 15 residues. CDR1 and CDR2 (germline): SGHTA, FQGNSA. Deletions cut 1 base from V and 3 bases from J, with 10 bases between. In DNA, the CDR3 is TGTGCCAGCAGCTTAGACTCTCCGATCTACAATGAGCAGTTCTTC. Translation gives CASSLDSPIYNEQFF.

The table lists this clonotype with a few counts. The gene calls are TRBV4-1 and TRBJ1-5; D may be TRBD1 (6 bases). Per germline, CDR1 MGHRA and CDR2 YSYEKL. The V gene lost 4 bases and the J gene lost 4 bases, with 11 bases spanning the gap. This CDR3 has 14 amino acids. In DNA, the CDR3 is TGCGCCAGCAGCCCTCAGGGGCCGAATCAGCCCCAGCATTTT. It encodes CASSPQGPNQPQHF.

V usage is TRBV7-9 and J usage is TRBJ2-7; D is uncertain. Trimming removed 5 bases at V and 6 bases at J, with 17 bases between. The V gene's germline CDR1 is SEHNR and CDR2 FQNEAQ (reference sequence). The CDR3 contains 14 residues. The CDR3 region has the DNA TGTGCCAGCAGCCAGTGGACCGGGCTCGGCGAGCAGTACTTC. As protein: CASSQWTGLGEQYF.

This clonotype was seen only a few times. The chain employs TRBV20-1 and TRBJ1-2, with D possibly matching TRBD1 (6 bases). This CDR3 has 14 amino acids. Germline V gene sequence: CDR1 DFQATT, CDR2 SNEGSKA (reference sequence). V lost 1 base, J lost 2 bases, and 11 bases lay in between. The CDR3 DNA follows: TGCAGTGCTAGAGTCCGTCAGGGGAACTATGGCTACACCTTC. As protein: CSARVRQGNYGYTF.

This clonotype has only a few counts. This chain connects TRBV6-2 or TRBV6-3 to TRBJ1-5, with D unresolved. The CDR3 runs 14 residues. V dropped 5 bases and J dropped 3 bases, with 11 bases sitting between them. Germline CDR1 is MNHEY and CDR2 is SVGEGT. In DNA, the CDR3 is TGTGCCAGCAGTCCTTTAGGGTTCAATCAGCCCCAGCATTTT. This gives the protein CASSPLGFNQPQHF.

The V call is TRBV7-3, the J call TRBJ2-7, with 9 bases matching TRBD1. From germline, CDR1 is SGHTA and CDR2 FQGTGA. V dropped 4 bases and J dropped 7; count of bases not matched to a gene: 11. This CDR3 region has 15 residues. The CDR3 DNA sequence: TGTGCCAGCAGCTCTACAGGGGGCGCGCTCAATGAGCAGTACTTC. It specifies CASSSTGGALNEQYF.